This TCR beta chain was obtained from a study of graft-versus-host responses after intestinal transplantation. Generated by immunoSEQ multiplex PCR, the TCRdb table keeps only in-frame clones and is missing some. The repertoire holds almost 70,000 clones, with roughly 92% as singletons. Per germline, CDR1 SGHNT and CDR2 YYREEE (reference sequence). V lost 0 bases, J lost 2 bases, and 0 bases stayed unmatched. This CDR3 comprises 15 residues. To note about this clone: Its antigen is not identified.

Study-level findings and limits: Recipient bone marrow held GvH clones, some seen earlier in ileum or blood.

This chain links TRBV5-4 with TRBJ2-7; 12 positions match TRBD1. The material sequenced was bone marrow, taken 734 days after intestinal transplantation. This clonotype was obtained from a human patient who received an intestinal transplant, so some T cells may come from the graft donor. The CDR3 sequence: CASSLGDRGPYEQYF. For the CDR3, the DNA is TGTGCCAGCAGCTTGGGGGACAGGGGGCCCTACGAGCAGTACTTC.